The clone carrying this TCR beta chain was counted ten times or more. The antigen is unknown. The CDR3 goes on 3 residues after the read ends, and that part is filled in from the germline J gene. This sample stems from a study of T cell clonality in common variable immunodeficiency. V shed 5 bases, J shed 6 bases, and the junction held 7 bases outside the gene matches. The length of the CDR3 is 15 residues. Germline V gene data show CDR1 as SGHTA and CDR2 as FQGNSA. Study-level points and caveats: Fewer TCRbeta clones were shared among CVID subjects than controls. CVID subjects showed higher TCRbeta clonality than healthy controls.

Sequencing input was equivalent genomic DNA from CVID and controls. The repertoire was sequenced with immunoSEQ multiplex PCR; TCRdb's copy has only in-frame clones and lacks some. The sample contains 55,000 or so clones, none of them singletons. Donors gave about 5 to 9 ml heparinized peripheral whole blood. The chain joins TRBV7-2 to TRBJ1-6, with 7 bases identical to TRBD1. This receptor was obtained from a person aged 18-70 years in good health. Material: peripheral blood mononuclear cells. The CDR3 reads CASSQKGGFNSPLHF. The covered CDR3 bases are TGTGCCAGCAGCCAAAAAGGGGGCTTTAATTCACCC.